This TCR beta chain came from a study of regulatory T cells in long-lasting Graves disease. Notes on the study in general: It was in persistent disease that TRBV28, TRBJ1-2 and TRBJ2-5 were favored.

Documented time point: newly diagnosed GD, antithyroid drugs for less than 3 months. Generation of the TCR library employed RNA extracted from PBMCs. After removal of 7 bases from V and 2 bases from J, the junction contained 7 bases not matched to a gene. CDR3 length: 15 amino acids. Germline V gives CDR1 MNHNY, CDR2 SVGAGI (reference sequence). Relying on iRepertoire HTBI primers and Arm-PCR of CDR3 regions, the team built TCR beta libraries. TCRdb redid the calling of the multiplex PCR reads with MiXCR, one entry per CDR3 protein. The sample records 500,000 or so distinct CDR3 sequences, about 16% being singletons. This clonotype was counted only a few times. Its antigen is unknown. Separately, the same data were catalogued under a study of T cells in Graves' hyperthyroidism and ophthalmopathy. That investigation notes: Most expanded thyroid clonotypes above 0.001 recurred in blood. Researchers report that a 13 V-J model separated ophthalmopathy from stable hyperthyroidism.

The sequence was obtained from a woman aged 35 to 60 with Graves disease. The sample was peripheral blood mononuclear cells (PBMCs), taken at new diagnosis, from a patient treated with antithyroid drugs. The rearrangement joins TRBV6-6 to TRBJ2-7; 11 bases line up with TRBD1. Written as DNA, the CDR3 is TGTGCCAGCACCCCCACGGGACAGGGGGCCTACGAGCAGTACTTC. This encodes CASTPTGQGAYEQYF.